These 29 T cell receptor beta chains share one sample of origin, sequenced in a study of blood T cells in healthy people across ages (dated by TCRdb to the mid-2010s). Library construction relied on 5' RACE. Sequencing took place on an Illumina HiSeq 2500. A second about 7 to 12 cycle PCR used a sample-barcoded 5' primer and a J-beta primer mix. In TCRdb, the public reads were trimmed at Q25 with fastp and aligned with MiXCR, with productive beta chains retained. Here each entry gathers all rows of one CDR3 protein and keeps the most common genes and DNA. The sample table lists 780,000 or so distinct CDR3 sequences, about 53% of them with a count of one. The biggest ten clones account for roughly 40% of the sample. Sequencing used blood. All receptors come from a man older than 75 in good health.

CDR3 protein: CASSIQQGVPNYGYTF. The CDR3, as DNA: TGTGCCAGCAGTATCCAGCAGGGAGTCCCTAACTATGGCTACACCTTC. The rearrangement joins TRBV12-3 or TRBV12-4 to TRBJ1-2; D is possibly TRBD1 (5 bases). Trimming shortened V by 5 bases and J by 0 bases, and 16 bases separated the two germline ends. The CDR3 sequence is 16 residues long.

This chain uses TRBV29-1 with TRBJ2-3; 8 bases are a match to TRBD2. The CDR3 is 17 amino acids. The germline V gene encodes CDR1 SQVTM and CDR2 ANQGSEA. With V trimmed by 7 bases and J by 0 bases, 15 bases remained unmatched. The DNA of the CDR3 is TGCAGCGCTGCCCGGGGGCTAGCGGGTATAAGCACAGATACGCAGTATTTT. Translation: CSAARGLAGISTDTQYF.

The CDR3 DNA is TGTGCCAGCAGCCGCACTGGCGTATCCTACGAGCAGTACTTC. Residues: CASSRTGVSYEQYF. This sequence joins TRBV11-2 and TRBJ2-7; D is uncertain. V gave up 5 bases and J gave up 1 base, with 12 bases separating them. Germline lookup yields CDR1 SGHAT and CDR2 FQNNGV. The CDR3 runs to 14 residues.

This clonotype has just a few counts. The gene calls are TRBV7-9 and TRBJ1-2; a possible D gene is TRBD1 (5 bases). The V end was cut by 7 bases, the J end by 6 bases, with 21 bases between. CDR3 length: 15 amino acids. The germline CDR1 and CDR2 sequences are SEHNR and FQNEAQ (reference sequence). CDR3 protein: CASTETPRAGDGYTF. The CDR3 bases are TGTGCCAGCACCGAGACGCCGAGGGCGGGGGATGGCTACACCTTC. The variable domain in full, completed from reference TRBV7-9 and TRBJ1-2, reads DTGVSQNPRHKITKRGQNVTFRCDPISEHNRLYWYRQTLGQGPEFLTYFQNEAQLEKSRLLSDRFSAERPKGSFSTLEIQRTEQGDSAMYLCASTETPRAGDGYTFGSGTRLTVV.

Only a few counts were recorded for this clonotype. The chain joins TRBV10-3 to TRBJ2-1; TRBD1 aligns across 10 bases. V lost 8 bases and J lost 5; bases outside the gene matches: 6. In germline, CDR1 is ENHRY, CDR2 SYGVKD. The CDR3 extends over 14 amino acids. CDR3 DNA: TGTGCCATCGGAGGGACAGGGGATCACAATGAGCAGTTCTTC. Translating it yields CAIGGTGDHNEQFF.

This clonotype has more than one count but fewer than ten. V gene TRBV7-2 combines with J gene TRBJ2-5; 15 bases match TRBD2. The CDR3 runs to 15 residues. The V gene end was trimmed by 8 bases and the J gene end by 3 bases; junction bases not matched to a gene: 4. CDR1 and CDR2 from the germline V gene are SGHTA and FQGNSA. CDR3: CASVRTSGREETQYF. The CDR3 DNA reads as TGTGCCAGCGTAAGGACTAGCGGGAGGGAAGAGACCCAGTACTTC.

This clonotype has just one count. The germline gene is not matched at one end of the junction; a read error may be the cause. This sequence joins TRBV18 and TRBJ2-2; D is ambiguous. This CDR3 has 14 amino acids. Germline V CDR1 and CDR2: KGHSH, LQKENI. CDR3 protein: CDSAGDFGTGELFF. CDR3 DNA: TGTGACAGCGCCGGCGACTTCGGGACCGGGGAGCTGTTTTTT. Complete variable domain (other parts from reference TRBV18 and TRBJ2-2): NAGVMQNPRHLVRRRGQEARLRCSPMKGHSHVYWYRQLPEEGLKFMVYLQKENIIDESGMPKERFSAEFPKEGPSILRIQQVVRGDSAAYFCDSAGDFGTGELFFGEGSRLTVL.

The CDR3 loop reads CSARRANTGELFF. The CDR3 DNA follows: TGCAGTGCAAGGCGTGCGAACACCGGGGAGCTGTTTTTT. The chain combines TRBV20-1 with TRBJ2-2; D gene unclear. Germline-derived CDR1 and CDR2 are DFQATT and SNEGSKA (reference sequence). This CDR3 has 13 residues. The V gene lost 6 bases and the J gene lost 0 bases, with 8 bases spanning the gap.

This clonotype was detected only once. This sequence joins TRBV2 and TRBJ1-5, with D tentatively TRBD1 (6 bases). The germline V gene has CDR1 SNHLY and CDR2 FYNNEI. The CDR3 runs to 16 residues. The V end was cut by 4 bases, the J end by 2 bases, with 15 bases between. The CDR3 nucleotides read TGTGCCAGCAGTGGAGTGAGGACAGCAGGCAATCAGCCCCAGCATTTT. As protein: CASSGVRTAGNQPQHF.

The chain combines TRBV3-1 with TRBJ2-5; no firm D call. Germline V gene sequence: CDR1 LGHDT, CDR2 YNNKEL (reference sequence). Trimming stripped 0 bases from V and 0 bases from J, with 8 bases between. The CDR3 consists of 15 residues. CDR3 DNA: TGTGCCAGCAGCCAAGAATCCGGGTACCAAGAGACCCAGTACTTC. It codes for CASSQESGYQETQYF.

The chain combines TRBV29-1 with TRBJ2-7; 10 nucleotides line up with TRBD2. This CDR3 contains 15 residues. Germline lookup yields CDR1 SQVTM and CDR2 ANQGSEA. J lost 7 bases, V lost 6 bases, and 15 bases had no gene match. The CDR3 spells CSVNHQREGRGEQYF. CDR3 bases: TGCAGCGTCAACCACCAGCGGGAGGGCCGAGGGGAGCAGTACTTC.

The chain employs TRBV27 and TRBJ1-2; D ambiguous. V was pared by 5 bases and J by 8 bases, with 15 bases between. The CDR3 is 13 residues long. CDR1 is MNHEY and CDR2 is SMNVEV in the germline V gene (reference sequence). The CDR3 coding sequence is TGTGCCAGCAGTGGGTATTCGGGGAGCGGCTACACCTTC. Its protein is CASSGYSGSGYTF.

This CDR3 is CSVGGGTIYEQYF. CDR3 bases: TGCAGCGTTGGGGGGGGCACCATATACGAGCAGTACTTC. The V and J genes are TRBV29-1 and TRBJ2-7, with D possibly TRBD2 on 7 matching bases. Looked up from germline, CDR1 is SQVTM and CDR2 is ANQGSEA. The CDR3 has 13 amino acids. Trimming shortened V by 4 bases and J by 4 bases, and 14 bases separated the two germline ends.

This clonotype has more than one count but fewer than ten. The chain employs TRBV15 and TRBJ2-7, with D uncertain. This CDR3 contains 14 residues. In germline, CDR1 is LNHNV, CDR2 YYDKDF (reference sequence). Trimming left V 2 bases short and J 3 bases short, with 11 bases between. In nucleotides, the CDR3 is TGTGCCACCAGCAGATTCGACACTGACTACGAGCAGTACTTC. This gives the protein CATSRFDTDYEQYF.

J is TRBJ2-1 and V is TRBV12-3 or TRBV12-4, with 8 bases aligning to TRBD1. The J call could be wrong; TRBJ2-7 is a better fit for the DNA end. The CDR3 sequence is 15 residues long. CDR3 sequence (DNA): TGTGCCAGCAGTTTGGACAGGGCCTCTCTCTACGAGCAGTACTTC. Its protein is CASSLDRASLYEQYF.

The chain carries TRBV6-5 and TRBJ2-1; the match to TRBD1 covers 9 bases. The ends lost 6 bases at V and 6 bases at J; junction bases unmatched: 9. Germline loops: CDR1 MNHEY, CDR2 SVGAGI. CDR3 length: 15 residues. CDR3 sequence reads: CASRRTGGSVNEQFF. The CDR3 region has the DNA TGTGCCAGCAGACGCACAGGGGGCTCGGTCAATGAGCAGTTCTTC.

The CDR3 here is CASSPQQVRDNEKLFF. CDR3 nucleotide sequence: TGTGCCAGCAGCCCCCAACAGGTACGGGATAATGAAAAACTGTTTTTT. The rearrangement uses TRBV3-1 and TRBJ1-4, with D possibly TRBD1 on 5 matching bases. This CDR3 comprises 16 residues. Deletions cut 4 bases from V and 4 bases from J, with 16 bases between. Germline V gives CDR1 LGHDT, CDR2 YNNKEL (reference sequence).

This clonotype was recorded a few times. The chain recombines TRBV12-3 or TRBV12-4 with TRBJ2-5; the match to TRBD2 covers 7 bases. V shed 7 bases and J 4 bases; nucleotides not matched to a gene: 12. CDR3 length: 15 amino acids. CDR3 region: CASTSLGRGRETQYF. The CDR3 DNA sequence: TGTGCCAGCACCTCACTGGGGAGGGGTCGAGAGACCCAGTACTTC.

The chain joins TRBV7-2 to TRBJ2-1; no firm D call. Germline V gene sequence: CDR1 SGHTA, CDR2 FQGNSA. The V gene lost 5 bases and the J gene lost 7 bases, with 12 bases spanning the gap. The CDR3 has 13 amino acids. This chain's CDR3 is CASSLTMANEQFF. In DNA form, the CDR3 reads TGTGCCAGCAGCCTAACCATGGCGAATGAGCAGTTCTTC.

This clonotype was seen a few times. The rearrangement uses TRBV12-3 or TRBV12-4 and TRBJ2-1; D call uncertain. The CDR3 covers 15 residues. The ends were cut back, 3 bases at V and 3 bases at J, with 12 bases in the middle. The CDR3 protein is CASSFRDSVYNEQFF. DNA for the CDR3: TGTGCCAGCAGTTTTAGGGATTCGGTCTACAATGAGCAGTTCTTC.

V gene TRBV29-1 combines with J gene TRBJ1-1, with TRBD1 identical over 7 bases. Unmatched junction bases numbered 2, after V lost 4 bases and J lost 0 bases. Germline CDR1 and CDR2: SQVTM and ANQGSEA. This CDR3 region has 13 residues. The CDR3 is CSVGRGMNTEAFF. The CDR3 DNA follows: TGCAGCGTTGGCAGGGGGATGAACACTGAAGCTTTCTTT.

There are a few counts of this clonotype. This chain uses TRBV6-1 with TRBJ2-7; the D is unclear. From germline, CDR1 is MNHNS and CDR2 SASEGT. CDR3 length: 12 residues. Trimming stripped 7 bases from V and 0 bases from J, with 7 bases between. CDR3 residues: CASNGASYEQYF. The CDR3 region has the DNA TGTGCCAGCAATGGAGCCTCCTACGAGCAGTACTTC.

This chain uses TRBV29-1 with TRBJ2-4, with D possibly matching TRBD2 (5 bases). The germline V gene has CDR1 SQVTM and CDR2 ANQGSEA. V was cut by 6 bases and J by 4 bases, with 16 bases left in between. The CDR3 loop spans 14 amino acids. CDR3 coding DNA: TGCAGCGTAAAACGCTCCGGGGATAAAAACATTCAGTACTTC. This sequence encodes CSVKRSGDKNIQYF.

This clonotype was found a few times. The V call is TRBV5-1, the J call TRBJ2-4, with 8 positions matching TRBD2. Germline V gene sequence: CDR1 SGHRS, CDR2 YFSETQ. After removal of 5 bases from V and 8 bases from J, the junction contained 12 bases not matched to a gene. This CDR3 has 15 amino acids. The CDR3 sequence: CASRSSSGSRDIQYF. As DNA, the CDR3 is TGCGCCAGCAGGTCTTCCAGCGGGAGTCGAGACATTCAGTACTTC.

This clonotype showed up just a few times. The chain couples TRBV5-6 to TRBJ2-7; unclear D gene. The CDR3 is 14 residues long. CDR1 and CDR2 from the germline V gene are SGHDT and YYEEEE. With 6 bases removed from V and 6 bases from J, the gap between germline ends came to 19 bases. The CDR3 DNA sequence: TGTGCCAGCAACCAGGTTGAAATAGGGCCCGAGCAGTACTTC. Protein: CASNQVEIGPEQYF.

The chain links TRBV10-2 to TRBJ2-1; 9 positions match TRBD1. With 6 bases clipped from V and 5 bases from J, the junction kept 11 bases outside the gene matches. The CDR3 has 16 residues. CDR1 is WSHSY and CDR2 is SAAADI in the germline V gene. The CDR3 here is CASRAGGQGRNNEQFF. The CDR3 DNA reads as TGCGCCAGCAGAGCAGGGGGACAGGGCAGGAACAATGAGCAGTTCTTC.

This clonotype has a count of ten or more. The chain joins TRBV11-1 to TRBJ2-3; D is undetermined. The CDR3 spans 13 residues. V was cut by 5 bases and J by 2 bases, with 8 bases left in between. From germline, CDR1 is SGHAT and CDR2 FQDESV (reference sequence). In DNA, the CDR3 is TGTGCCAGCAGCCCCATAATCACAGATACGCAGTATTTT. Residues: CASSPIITDTQYF.

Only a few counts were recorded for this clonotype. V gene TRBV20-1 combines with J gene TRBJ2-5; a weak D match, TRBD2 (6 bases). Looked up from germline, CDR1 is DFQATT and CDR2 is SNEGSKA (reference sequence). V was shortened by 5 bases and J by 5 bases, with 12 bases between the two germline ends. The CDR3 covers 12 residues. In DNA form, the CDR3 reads TGCAGTGCTGGGGGGAGCGGGGAGACCCAGTACTTC. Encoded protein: CSAGGSGETQYF.

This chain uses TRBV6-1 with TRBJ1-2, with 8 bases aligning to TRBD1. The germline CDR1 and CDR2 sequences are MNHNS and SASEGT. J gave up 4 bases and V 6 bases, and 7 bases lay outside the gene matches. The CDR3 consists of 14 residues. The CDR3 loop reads CASRTGELGYGYTF. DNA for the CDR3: TGTGCCAGCAGGACAGGGGAGCTTGGCTATGGCTACACCTTC.